The 31 T cell receptor beta chains below were found in one sample sequenced in a study of lymphopenia after photon versus proton radiotherapy. Sequenced by immunoSEQ multiplex PCR; TCRdb stores in-frame clones only, minus some. The data contain roughly 65,000 clones, just over 90% of them singletons. Material: peripheral blood, obtained from a patient treated with photon-based radiotherapy. The receptors come from a woman aged 70 to 79 with pancreatic cancer.

V and J are TRBV5-4 and TRBJ2-1, with D tentatively TRBD2 (5 bases). Per the germline V gene, CDR1 is SGHNT and CDR2 is YYREEE (reference sequence). Trimming pared 4 bases from V and 10 bases from J, leaving 18 bases between. This CDR3 contains 14 residues. The DNA of the CDR3 is TGTGCCAGCAGCAAGGGTAGTGTCGGAGGAGAGCAGTTCTTC. This gives the protein CASSKGSVGGEQFF.

This rearrangement joins TRBV9 to TRBJ2-5; the D gene is possibly TRBD2 (6 bases). Germline V gives CDR1 SGDLS, CDR2 YYNGEE. The CDR3 has 18 residues. V was pared by 0 bases and J by 0 bases, with 18 bases between. CDR3 nucleotide sequence: TGTGCCAGCAGCGTAGACGGAGGGGTCAGTCACTACCAAGAGACCCAGTACTTC. It yields the protein CASSVDGGVSHYQETQYF.

The V call is TRBV28, the J call TRBJ1-1, with D tentatively TRBD1 (6 bases). Germline CDR1 reads MDHEN; CDR2 reads SYDVKM. The CDR3 length is 12 residues. The V gene lost 2 bases and the J gene lost 14 bases, with 15 bases spanning the gap. The CDR3 nucleotides are TGTGCCAGCAGTTTAACCGGGCAGGGGACCTTCTTT. As protein: CASSLTGQGTFF. The full variable domain, its missing parts supplied by reference TRBV28 and TRBJ1-1, is DVKVTQSSRYLVKRTGEKVFLECVQDMDHENMFWYRQDPGLGLRLIYFSYDVKMKEKGDIPEGYSVSREKKERFSLILESASTNQTSMYLCASSLTGQGTFFGQGTRLTVV.

The chain has TRBV5-4 and TRBJ2-1, with D possibly being TRBD1 (5 bases). Trimming removed 0 bases from V and 6 bases from J, with 7 bases in between. The CDR3 is made up of 13 amino acids. Germline CDR1 and CDR2: SGHNT and YYREEE (reference sequence). Here the CDR3 DNA reads TGTGCCAGCAGCTTGGAGCAGGGCAATGAGCAGTTCTTC. It translates to CASSLEQGNEQFF.

The chain is built from TRBV7-8 and TRBJ2-3, with 7 bases lining up with TRBD1. The junction had 4 bases not matched to a gene; V was cut back by 4 bases and J by 3 bases. The CDR3 extends over 14 amino acids. CDR1 is SGHVS and CDR2 is FQNEAQ in the germline V gene. CDR3 amino acids: CASSSGTVTDTQYF. CDR3 coding DNA: TGTGCCAGCAGCTCCGGGACAGTTACAGATACGCAGTATTTT.

The chain uses TRBV7-3 and TRBJ2-1; tentative D call: TRBD2 (5 bases). V lost 2 bases to trimming and J lost 8 bases, with 13 bases between them. Germline V gene data show CDR1 as SGHTA and CDR2 as FQGTGA. This CDR3 is built from 14 residues. CDR3 in amino acids: CASSLEGARDEQFF. The CDR3 nucleotides are TGTGCCAGCAGCTTAGAGGGTGCAAGGGATGAGCAGTTCTTC.

This clone occurred a few times. V gene TRBV19 combines with J gene TRBJ1-2, with D unclear. From germline, CDR1 is LNHDA and CDR2 SQIVND (reference sequence). V lost 3 bases and J 8 bases, leaving 10 bases between the germline ends. The CDR3 extends over 12 amino acids. The CDR3 bases are TGTGCCAGTAGTATGGATCCCGGGGGCTACACCTTC. Translating gives CASSMDPGGYTF.

For the CDR3, the DNA is TGCGCCAGCAGCTTGGTAATTAACTATGGCTACACCTTC. This codes for CASSLVINYGYTF. The rearrangement links TRBV5-1 to TRBJ1-2; D remains ambiguous. CDR3 length: 13 residues. Germline loops: CDR1 SGHRS, CDR2 YFSETQ. Trimming shortened V by 0 bases and J by 1 base, and 4 bases separated the two germline ends. Together with reference TRBV5-1 and TRBJ1-2, the CDR3 gives the full variable domain: KAGVTQTPRYLIKTRGQQVTLSCSPISGHRSVSWYQQTPGQGLQFLFEYFSETQRNKGNFPGRFSGRQFSNSRSEMNVSTLELGDSALYLCASSLVINYGYTFGSGTRLTVV.

The chain combines TRBV9 with TRBJ2-7; 7 bases line up with TRBD2. Germline values: CDR1 SGDLS, CDR2 YYNGEE. This CDR3 is 15 amino acids long. The V gene end was trimmed by 0 bases and the J gene end by 7 bases; junction bases not matched to a gene: 10. CDR3 coding DNA: TGTGCCAGCAGCGTAGGAGGGGAGGGTTTCGGAGAGCAGTACTTC. It specifies CASSVGGEGFGEQYF.

This clone was counted between two and nine times. The V and J genes are TRBV19 and TRBJ1-1; 8 nucleotides match TRBD1. CDR1 and CDR2 from the germline V gene are LNHDA and SQIVND (reference sequence). This CDR3 spans 13 amino acids. The ends lost 4 bases at V and 6 bases at J; junction bases unmatched: 4. DNA of the CDR3: TGTGCCAGTAGTAGAGGACAGGGAGCTGAAGCTTTCTTT. Its protein product is CASSRGQGAEAFF.

The chain employs TRBV12-2 and TRBJ2-7. TRBV12-2 is given as a pseudogene. This CDR3 has 18 residues. Written as DNA, the CDR3 is TGTGCAAGTCGCTTAGTCCAACCTATCGGCTCCAGCTCCTACGAGCAGTACTTC. Translating it yields CASRLVQPIGSSSYEQYF.

The V gene is TRBV6-1, the J gene TRBJ1-3; D remains ambiguous. Trimming removed 6 bases from V and 0 bases from J, with 9 bases in between. Germline-derived CDR1 and CDR2 are MNHNS and SASEGT. This CDR3 spans 14 amino acids. CDR3 nucleotides: TGTGCCAGCAGACCGGCGGGCTCTGGAAACACCATATATTTT. Its protein product is CASRPAGSGNTIYF.

The V call is TRBV7-6, the J call TRBJ2-5, with 7 bases matching TRBD2. The DNA end is more similar to TRBJ2-7, so the J call may be wrong. The CDR3 totals 16 residues. The germline V gene encodes CDR1 SGHVS and CDR2 FNYEAQ. CDR3 sequence reads: CASSPTPGRELHEQYF. The CDR3 bases are TGTGCCAGCAGCCCGACGCCTGGGCGGGAGCTACACGAGCAGTACTTC.

This clone was counted once. This sequence joins TRBV28 and TRBJ2-5; a possible D gene is TRBD2 (6 bases). The V end was cut by 6 bases, the J end by 4 bases, with 18 bases between. This CDR3 comprises 15 residues. The germline gives CDR1 MDHEN, CDR2 SYDVKM. CDR3 bases: TGTGCCAGCAGCTATGGCTGGAGGGCTGGAGAGACCCAGTACTTC. Translated: CASSYGWRAGETQYF.

A few counts support this clone. J is TRBJ1-5 and V is TRBV19, with TRBD1 matching 8 bases. CDR1 and CDR2 from the germline V gene are LNHDA and SQIVND (reference sequence). CDR3 length: 14 residues. V lost 4 bases to trimming and J lost 8 bases; unmatched junction nucleotides: 7. The CDR3 sequence is CASSSRQGWEPQHF. The DNA of the CDR3 is TGTGCCAGTAGTAGCAGACAGGGGTGGGAGCCCCAGCATTTT.

This clone was observed once. The V and J genes are TRBV29-1 and TRBJ1-1; D is undetermined. The CDR3 covers 11 residues. Germline V gene lookup returns CDR1 SQVTM and CDR2 ANQGSEA. Trimming stripped 6 bases from V and 6 bases from J, with 11 bases between. Here the CDR3 DNA reads TGCAGCGTCCTAAACGTACCTGAAGCTTTCTTT. Translation gives CSVLNVPEAFF.

The rearrangement joins TRBV5-4 to TRBJ2-2, with unresolved D. The CDR3 is 15 residues long. The germline V and J ends were trimmed by 1 base and 3 bases, with 10 bases remaining between them. Germline V lookup: CDR1 SGHNT, CDR2 YYREEE (reference sequence). CDR3 region: CASSLLNGDTGELFF. DNA of the CDR3: TGTGCCAGCAGCTTGCTTAATGGGGACACCGGGGAGCTGTTTTTT.

The CDR3 spells CASSPTSSGTNEQFF. The CDR3 DNA follows: TGTGCCAGCAGCCCGACGTCTAGCGGGACCAATGAGCAGTTCTTC. This chain uses TRBV7-9 with TRBJ2-1; 9 bases line up with TRBD2. The CDR3 is made up of 15 amino acids. V lost 5 bases, J lost 6 bases, and 8 bases stayed unmatched. Germline-derived CDR1 and CDR2 are SEHNR and FQNEAQ (reference sequence).

This clone came up once. This chain joins TRBV5-1 and TRBJ2-5; 13 nucleotides align to TRBD2. The CDR3 runs to 16 residues. Germline CDR1 reads SGHRS; CDR2 reads YFSETQ. V lost 4 bases to trimming and J lost 14 bases; unmatched junction nucleotides: 17. In nucleotides, the CDR3 is TGCGCCAGCAGCCCCTCCCCGACTAGCGGGAGGCCGACCGCTTACTTC. Translated, it gives CASSPSPTSGRPTAYF.

The V gene is TRBV11-1, the J gene TRBJ1-5; 7 bases line up with TRBD1. Germline V CDR1 and CDR2: SGHAT, FQDESV (reference sequence). With V trimmed by 1 base and J by 7 bases, 1 base remained unmatched. The CDR3 extends over 13 amino acids. The CDR3 protein is CASSLDRGQPQHF. For the CDR3, the DNA is TGTGCCAGCAGCTTAGACAGGGGCCAGCCCCAGCATTTT.

The chain uses TRBV4-3 and TRBJ1-2; 7 positions agree with TRBD1. This CDR3 comprises 15 residues. J gave up 5 bases and V 4 bases, and 10 bases lay outside the gene matches. Germline V gene sequence: CDR1 LGHNA, CDR2 YSLEER. The CDR3 loop is CASSLIGTDLYGYTF. CDR3 DNA: TGCGCCAGCAGCCTCATTGGGACAGATTTATATGGCTACACCTTC.

In its sample, this clone was seen once. The V gene is TRBV18, the J gene TRBJ2-3, with TRBD2 as a possible D gene (6 bases). This CDR3 is built from 15 residues. V lost 3 bases to trimming and J lost 6 bases, with 16 bases between them. CDR1 is KGHSH, CDR2 LQKENI, per germline. The CDR3 sequence is CASSPLAGTLDTQYF. CDR3 nucleotides: TGTGCCAGCTCACCCTTGGCGGGAACGCTGGATACGCAGTATTTT.

This clone was detected once. CDR3 region: CASSLIPGAKGTDTQYF. The DNA of the CDR3 is TGTGCCAGCAGCTTAATCCCGGGCGCAAAGGGAACAGATACGCAGTATTTT. The chain recombines TRBV11-2 with TRBJ2-3; D unclear. The CDR3 consists of 17 residues. The germline V gene has CDR1 SGHAT and CDR2 FQNNGV. Trimming took off 2 bases at V and 3 bases at J, with 18 bases between the two ends.

This chain links TRBV15 with TRBJ2-5; D unclear. Deletions cut 0 bases from V and 5 bases from J, with 16 bases between. The CDR3 consists of 16 residues. CDR1 is LNHNV, CDR2 YYDKDF, per germline (reference sequence). The CDR3 coding sequence is TGTGCCACCAGCAGAGATCAGGCCGCGTTTGTCGAGACCCAGTACTTC. The encoded protein is CATSRDQAAFVETQYF.

This clone was recorded once. The V gene is TRBV9, the J gene TRBJ1-1, with 7 bases that match TRBD1. Germline values: CDR1 SGDLS, CDR2 YYNGEE. V lost 4 bases, J lost 6 bases, and 6 bases stayed unmatched. This CDR3 has 13 amino acids. DNA for the CDR3: TGTGCCAGCAGCTACCAGGGGGGACCTGAAGCTTTCTTT. The encoded protein is CASSYQGGPEAFF.

Written as DNA, the CDR3 is TGTGCCAGCAGCTTTTGGCCCCACGAGCAGTACTTC. Translation: CASSFWPHEQYF. The rearrangement joins TRBV7-9 to TRBJ2-7, with D uncertain. The CDR3 loop spans 12 amino acids. V lost 3 bases and J lost 5, with 8 bases in between. Germline V gene sequence: CDR1 SEHNR, CDR2 FQNEAQ (reference sequence).

This chain links TRBV5-1 with TRBJ2-5; unclear D gene. In germline, CDR1 is SGHRS, CDR2 YFSETQ. V lost 0 bases and J lost 4, with 10 bases in between. CDR3 length: 14 amino acids. CDR3 nucleotides: TGCGCCAGCAGCTTGGAGCCGGGTTCAGAGACCCAGTACTTC. Its translation: CASSLEPGSETQYF. Complete variable domain (other parts from reference TRBV5-1 and TRBJ2-5): KAGVTQTPRYLIKTRGQQVTLSCSPISGHRSVSWYQQTPGQGLQFLFEYFSETQRNKGNFPGRFSGRQFSNSRSEMNVSTLELGDSALYLCASSLEPGSETQYFGPGTRLLVL.

In DNA, the CDR3 is TGTGCCAGCAGTCCCGAGGTCGTAGGGGGTAAGAACTATGGCTACACCTTC. Amino acids: CASSPEVVGGKNYGYTF. The rearrangement joins TRBV28 to TRBJ1-2, with D perhaps TRBD1 (6 bases). CDR1 and CDR2 (germline): MDHEN, SYDVKM. Trimming removed 5 bases from V and 2 bases from J, with 21 bases in between. This CDR3 is 17 amino acids long.

The genes are TRBV27 and TRBJ2-3; 8 bases map to TRBD2. In germline, CDR1 is MNHEY, CDR2 SMNVEV (reference sequence). Trimming cost V 5 bases and J 4 bases; bases outside gene matches: 11. The CDR3 spans 16 residues. CDR3 coding DNA: TGTGCCAGCAGTCCGGGGACTAGTTCGTTCCCAGATACGCAGTATTTT. This sequence encodes CASSPGTSSFPDTQYF.

This sequence joins TRBV18 and TRBJ2-7, with D possibly matching TRBD2 (6 bases). V lost 6 bases, J lost 1 base, and 13 bases lay in between. CDR3 length equals 14 residues. The V gene's germline CDR1 is KGHSH and CDR2 LQKENI. The CDR3 coding sequence is TGTGCCAGCTCGCCCGGGGGAGCGTCCTACGAGCAGTACTTC. Encoded protein: CASSPGGASYEQYF.

The chain is built from TRBV4-1 and TRBJ2-2; D remains unclear. V dropped 3 bases and J dropped 14 bases, with 10 bases sitting between them. Germline CDR1 reads MGHRA; CDR2 reads YSYEKL. This CDR3 region has 11 residues. This CDR3 reads CASSHTGTLFF. The CDR3 DNA reads as TGCGCCAGCAGCCACACGGGCACTCTGTTTTTT.